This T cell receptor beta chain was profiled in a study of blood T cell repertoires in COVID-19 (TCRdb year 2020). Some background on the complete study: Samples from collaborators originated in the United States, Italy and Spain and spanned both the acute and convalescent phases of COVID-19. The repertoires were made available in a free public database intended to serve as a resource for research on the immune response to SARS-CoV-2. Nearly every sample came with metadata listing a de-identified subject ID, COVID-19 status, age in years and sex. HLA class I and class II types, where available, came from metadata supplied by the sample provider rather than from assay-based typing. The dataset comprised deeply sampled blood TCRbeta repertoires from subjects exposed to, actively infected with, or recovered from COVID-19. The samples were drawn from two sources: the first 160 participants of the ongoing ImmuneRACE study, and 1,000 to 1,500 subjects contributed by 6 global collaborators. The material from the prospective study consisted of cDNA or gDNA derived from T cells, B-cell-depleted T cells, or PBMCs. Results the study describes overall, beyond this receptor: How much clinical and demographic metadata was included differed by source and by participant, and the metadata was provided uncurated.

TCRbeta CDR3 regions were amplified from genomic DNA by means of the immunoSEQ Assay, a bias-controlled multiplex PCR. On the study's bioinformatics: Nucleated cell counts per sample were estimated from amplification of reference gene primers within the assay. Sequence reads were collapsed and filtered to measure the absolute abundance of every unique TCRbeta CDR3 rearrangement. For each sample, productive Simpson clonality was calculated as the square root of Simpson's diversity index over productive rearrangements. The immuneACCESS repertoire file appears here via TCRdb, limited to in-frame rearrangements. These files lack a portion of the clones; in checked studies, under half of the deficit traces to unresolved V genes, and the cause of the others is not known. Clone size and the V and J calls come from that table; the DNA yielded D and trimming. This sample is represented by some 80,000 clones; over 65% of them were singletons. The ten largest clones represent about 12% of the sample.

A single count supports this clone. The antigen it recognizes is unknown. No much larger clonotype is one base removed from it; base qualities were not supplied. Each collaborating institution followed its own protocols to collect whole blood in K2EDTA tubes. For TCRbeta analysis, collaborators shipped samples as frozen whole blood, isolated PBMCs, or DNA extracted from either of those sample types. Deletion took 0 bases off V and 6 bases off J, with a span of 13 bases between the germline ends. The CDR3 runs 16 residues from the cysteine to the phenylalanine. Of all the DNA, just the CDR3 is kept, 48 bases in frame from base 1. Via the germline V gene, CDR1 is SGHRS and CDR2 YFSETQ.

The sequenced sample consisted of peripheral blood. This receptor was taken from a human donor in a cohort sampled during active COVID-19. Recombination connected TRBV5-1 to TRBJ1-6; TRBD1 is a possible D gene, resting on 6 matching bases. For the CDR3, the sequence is CASSLVDPGVNSPLHF. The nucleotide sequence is TGCGCCAGCAGCTTGGTAGACCCAGGGGTTAATTCACCCCTCCACTTT.